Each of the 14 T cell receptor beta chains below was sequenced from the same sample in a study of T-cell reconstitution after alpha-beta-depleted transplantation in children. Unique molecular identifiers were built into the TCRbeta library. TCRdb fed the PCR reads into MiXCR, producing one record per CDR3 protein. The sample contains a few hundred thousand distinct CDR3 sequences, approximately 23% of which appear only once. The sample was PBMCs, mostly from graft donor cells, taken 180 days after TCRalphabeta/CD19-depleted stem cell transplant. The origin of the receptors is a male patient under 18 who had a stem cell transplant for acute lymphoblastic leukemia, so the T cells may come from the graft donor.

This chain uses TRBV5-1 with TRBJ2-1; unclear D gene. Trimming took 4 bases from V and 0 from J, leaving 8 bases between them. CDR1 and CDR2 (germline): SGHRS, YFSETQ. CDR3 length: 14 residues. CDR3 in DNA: TGCGCCAGCAGCGGGTATTCCTCCTACAATGAGCAGTTCTTC. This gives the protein CASSGYSSYNEQFF.

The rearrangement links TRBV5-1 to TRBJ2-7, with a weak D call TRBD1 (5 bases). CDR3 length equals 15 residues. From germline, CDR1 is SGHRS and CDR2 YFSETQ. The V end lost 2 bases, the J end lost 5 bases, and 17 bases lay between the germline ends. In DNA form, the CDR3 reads TGCGCCAGCAGCTTAGGAACAGGCCCATTGAACGAGCAGTACTTC. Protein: CASSLGTGPLNEQYF.

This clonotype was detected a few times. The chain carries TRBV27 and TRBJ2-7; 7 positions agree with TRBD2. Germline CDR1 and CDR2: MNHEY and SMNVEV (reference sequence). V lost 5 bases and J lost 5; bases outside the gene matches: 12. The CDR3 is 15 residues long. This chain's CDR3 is CASSPSPGTKNEQYF. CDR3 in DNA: TGTGCCAGCAGTCCCTCCCCCGGGACTAAAAACGAGCAGTACTTC.

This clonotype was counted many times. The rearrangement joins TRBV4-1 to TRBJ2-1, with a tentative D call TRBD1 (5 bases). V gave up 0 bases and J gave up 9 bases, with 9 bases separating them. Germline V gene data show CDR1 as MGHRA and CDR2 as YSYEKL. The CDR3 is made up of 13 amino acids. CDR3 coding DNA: TGCGCCAGCAGCCAAGATAGGGGTAGTGAGCAGTTCTTC. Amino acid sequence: CASSQDRGSEQFF.

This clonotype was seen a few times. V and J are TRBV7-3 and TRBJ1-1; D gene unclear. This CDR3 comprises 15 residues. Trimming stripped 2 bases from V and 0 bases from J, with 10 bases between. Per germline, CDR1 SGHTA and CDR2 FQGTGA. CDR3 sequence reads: CASSLQGPLNTEAFF. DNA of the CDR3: TGTGCCAGCAGCTTACAAGGCCCCTTGAACACTGAAGCTTTCTTT. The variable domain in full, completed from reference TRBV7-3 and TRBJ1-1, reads GAGVSQTPSNKVTEKGKYVELRCDPISGHTALYWYRQSLGQGPEFLIYFQGTGAADDSGLPNDRFFAVRPEGSVSTLKIQRTERGDSAVYLCASSLQGPLNTEAFFGQGTRLTVV.

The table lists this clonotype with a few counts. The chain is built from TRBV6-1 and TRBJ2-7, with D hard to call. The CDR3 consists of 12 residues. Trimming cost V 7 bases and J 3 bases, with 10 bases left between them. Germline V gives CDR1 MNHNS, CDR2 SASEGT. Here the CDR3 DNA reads TGTGCCAGCATCCGGTCCGGCTACGAGCAGTACTTC. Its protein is CASIRSGYEQYF.

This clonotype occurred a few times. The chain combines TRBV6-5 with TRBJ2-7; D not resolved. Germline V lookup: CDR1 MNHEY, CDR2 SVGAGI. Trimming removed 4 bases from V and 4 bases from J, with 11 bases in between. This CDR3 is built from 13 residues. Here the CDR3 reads CASSSRRQYEQYF. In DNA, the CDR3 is TGTGCCAGCAGTTCCAGACGCCAGTACGAGCAGTACTTC.

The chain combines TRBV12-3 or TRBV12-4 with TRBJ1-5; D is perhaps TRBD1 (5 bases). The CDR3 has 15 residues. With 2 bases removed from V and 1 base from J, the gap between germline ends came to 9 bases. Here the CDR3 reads CASSLFRGSNQPQHF. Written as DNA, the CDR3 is TGTGCCAGCAGTTTATTCCGGGGCAGCAATCAGCCCCAGCATTTT.

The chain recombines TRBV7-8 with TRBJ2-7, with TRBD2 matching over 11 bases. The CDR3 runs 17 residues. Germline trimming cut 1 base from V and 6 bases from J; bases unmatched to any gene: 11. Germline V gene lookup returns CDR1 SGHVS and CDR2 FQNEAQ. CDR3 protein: CASSLVGTSGPGGEQYF. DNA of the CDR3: TGTGCCAGCAGCTTAGTAGGGACTAGCGGACCTGGGGGCGAGCAGTACTTC. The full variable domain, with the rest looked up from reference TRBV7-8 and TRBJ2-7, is GAGVSQSPRYKVAKRGQDVALRCDPISGHVSLFWYQQALGQGPEFLTYFQNEAQLDKSGLPSDRFFAERPEGSVSTLKIQRTQQEDSAVYLCASSLVGTSGPGGEQYFGPGTRLTVT.

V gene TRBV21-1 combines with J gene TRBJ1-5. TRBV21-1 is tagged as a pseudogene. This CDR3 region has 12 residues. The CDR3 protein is CASKIPGLHLLF. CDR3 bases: TGTGCCAGCAAGATTCCGGGGCTTCACCTCCTATTT.

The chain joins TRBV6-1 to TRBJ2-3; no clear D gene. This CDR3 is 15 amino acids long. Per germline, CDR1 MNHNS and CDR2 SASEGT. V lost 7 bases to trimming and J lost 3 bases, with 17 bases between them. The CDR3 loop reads CASIPYSQATDTQYF. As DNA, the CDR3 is TGTGCCAGCATCCCTTATAGTCAGGCAACAGATACGCAGTATTTT.

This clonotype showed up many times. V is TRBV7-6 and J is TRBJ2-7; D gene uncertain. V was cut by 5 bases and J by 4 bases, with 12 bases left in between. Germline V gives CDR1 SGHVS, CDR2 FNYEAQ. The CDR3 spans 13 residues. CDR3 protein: CASSLGSPYEQYF. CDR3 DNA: TGTGCCAGCAGCCTCGGGTCGCCGTACGAGCAGTACTTC. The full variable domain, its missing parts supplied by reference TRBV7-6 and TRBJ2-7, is GAGVSQSPRYKVTKRGQDVALRCDPISGHVSLYWYRQALGQGPEFLTYFNYEAQQDKSGLPNDRFSAERPEGSISTLTIQRTEQRDSAMYRCASSLGSPYEQYFGPGTRLTVT.

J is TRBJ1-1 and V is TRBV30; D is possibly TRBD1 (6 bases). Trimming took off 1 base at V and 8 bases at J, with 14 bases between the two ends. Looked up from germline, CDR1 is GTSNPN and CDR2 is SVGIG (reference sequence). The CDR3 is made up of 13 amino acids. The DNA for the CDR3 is TGTGCCTGGAGTGAGGACAGCCTGAACGAAGCTTTCTTT. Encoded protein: CAWSEDSLNEAFF.

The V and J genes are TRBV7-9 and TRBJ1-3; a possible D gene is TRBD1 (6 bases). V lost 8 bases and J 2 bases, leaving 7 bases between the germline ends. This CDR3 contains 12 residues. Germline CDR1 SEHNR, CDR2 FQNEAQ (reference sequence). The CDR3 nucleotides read TGTGCCAGCCACAGGGCTGGAAACACCATATATTTT. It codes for CASHRAGNTIYF.